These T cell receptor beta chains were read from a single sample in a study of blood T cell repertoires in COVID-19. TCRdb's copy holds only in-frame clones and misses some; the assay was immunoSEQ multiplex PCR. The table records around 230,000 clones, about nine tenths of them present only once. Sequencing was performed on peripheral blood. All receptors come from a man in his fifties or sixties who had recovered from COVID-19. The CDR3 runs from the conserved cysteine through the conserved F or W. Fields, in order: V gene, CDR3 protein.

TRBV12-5 CASGLPTGGQTQYF
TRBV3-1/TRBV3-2 CASSPWDREYSPLHF
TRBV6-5 CASSYSEGNQPQHF
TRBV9 CASSATGGISSPLHF
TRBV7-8 CASSLAYISGANVLTF
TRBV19 CASSLQPGHTNYGYTF
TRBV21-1 CASSTTNLGDEKLFF
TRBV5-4 CASSPGQGMTNEKLFF
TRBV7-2 CASSFQQGVANVLTF
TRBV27 CASSATSPPSYNEQFF
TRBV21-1 CASSKDRDTEAFF
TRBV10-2 CASLPRDYQETQYF
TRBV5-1 CASMPGGNYNSPLHF
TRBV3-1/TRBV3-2 CASSQVAGGREQYF
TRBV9 CASSVAGGRGTEAFF